This T cell receptor (beta chain) was sequenced in a study of blood T cell repertoires in COVID-19 (TCRdb year 2020). Background on the whole study: The collaborator samples originated in the United States, Italy and Spain and spanned the acute and convalescent phases of COVID-19. A de-identified subject ID, COVID-19 status, age in years and sex were almost always included in the sample metadata. The dataset comprised deeply sampled blood TCRbeta repertoires from subjects exposed to, actively infected with, or recovered from COVID-19. The repertoires were released in a freely available public database intended as a resource for research on the immune response to SARS-CoV-2. The material from the prospective study consisted of cDNA or gDNA derived from T cells, B-cell-depleted T cells, or PBMCs. Where HLA class I and class II types were available, the types were taken from metadata supplied by the sample provider, not from assay-based typing. Samples came from the ongoing ImmuneRACE study (first 160 participants) plus 1,254 subjects from 6 global collaborators. The paper's findings and limits, for the study overall: Clinical and demographic metadata were provided uncurated, with the amount varying by source and participant.

A remark on this clone: Its binding antigen is unknown. No much larger clonotype is one base removed from it; base qualities were not supplied.

The CDR3 covers 14 residues, taking in both the cysteine and the phenylalanine. The CDR3 DNA has 42 bases and is translated from base 1. The CDR1 and CDR2 encoded by the germline V gene are SNHLY and FYNNEI. V is cut by 7 bases and J by 0 bases, and the space between the germline ends is 10 bases. Samples from volunteer blood donors who had recovered from COVID-19 were contributed by a second Seattle source. Whole blood was collected in K2EDTA tubes by collaborating institutions according to the institutions' own protocols. For TCRbeta analysis, collaborators shipped samples in one of three forms: frozen whole blood, isolated PBMCs, or DNA extracted from either of those sample types. TCRbeta CDR3 regions were amplified from genomic DNA by means of the immunoSEQ Assay, a bias-controlled multiplex PCR. Per the source publication's procedure: Nucleated cell counts per sample were estimated from amplification of reference gene primers within the assay. Sequence reads were collapsed and filtered to measure the absolute abundance of every unique TCRbeta CDR3 rearrangement. For each sample, productive Simpson clonality was calculated by taking the square root of Simpson's diversity index across productive rearrangements. Not all clones reach the TCRdb copy of this immuneACCESS table, which keeps in-frame sequences only. Checked studies attribute under half of the gap to unresolved V genes and leave the rest unexplained. For V, J and clone size, that table is used; D and trimming come from the DNA. In all, the sample holds about 190,000 clones, and around nine tenths of those were seen once. The top ten clonotypes cover around 6.6% of the sample.

The rearrangement combines TRBV2 with TRBJ2-1; the D segment cannot be called with confidence. Sequencing used peripheral blood. The receptor was isolated from a woman between 40 and 50 years old who had recovered from COVID-19. DNA sequence: TGTGCCAGCAACCCCGAGAGCTCCTACAATGAGCAGTTCTTC. It codes for CASNPESSYNEQFF.